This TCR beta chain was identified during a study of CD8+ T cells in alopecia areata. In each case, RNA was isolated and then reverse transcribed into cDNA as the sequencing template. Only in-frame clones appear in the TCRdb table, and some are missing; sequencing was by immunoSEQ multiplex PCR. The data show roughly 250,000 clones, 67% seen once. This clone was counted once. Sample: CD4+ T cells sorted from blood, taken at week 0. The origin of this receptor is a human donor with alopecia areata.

The CDR3 sequence is CSVGASTDTQYF. The CDR3 region has the DNA TGCAGCGTTGGGGCTAGCACAGATACGCAGTATTTT. The V and J genes are TRBV29-1 and TRBJ2-3, with no clear D. Germline CDR1 reads SQVTM; CDR2 reads ANQGSEA. V was pared by 4 bases and J by 0 bases, with 5 bases between. The CDR3 is made up of 12 amino acids.